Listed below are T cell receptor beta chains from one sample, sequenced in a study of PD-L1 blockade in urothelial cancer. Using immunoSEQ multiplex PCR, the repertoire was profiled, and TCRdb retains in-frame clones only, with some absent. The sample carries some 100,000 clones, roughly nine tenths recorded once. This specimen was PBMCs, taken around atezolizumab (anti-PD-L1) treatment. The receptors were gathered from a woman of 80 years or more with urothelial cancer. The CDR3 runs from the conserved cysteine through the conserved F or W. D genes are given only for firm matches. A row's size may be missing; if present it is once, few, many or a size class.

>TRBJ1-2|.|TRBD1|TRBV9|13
CASSVRAGGGYTF
TGTGCCAGCAGCGTTAGGGCAGGGGGTGGCTACACCTTC
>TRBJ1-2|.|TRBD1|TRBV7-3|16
CASSLSAAGQNYGYTF
TGTGCCAGCAGCTTATCCGCCGCGGGACAGAACTATGGCTACACCTTC
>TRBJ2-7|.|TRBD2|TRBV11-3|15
CASSRGLAGSYEQYF
TGTGCCAGCAGCCGCGGACTAGCCGGCTCCTACGAGCAGTACTTC
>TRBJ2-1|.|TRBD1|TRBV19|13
CASSKGQTNEQFF
TGTGCCAGTAGTAAGGGACAGACAAATGAGCAGTTCTTC
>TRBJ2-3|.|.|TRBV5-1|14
CASRQAASTDTQYF
TGCGCCAGCCGTCAGGCAGCTAGCACAGATACGCAGTATTTT
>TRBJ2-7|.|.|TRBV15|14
CATSRDLNSYEQYF
TGTGCCACCAGCAGAGATCTAAACAGCTACGAGCAGTACTTC
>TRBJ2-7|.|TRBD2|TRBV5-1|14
CASGPGLAQGEQYF
TGCGCCAGCGGGCCGGGACTAGCTCAGGGGGAGCAGTACTTC
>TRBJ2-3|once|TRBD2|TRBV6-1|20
CASSVTSGTSGSFSTDTQYF
TGTGCCAGCAGTGTAACCTCCGGGACTAGCGGTTCTTTTAGCACAGATACGCAGTATTTT
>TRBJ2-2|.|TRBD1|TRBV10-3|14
CAIGDRAFTGELFF
TGTGCCATCGGCGACAGGGCCTTCACCGGGGAGCTGTTTTTT
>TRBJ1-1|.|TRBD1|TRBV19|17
CASSRGTGWGKNTEAFF
TGTGCCAGTAGTAGGGGGACAGGCTGGGGGAAGAACACTGAAGCTTTCTTT
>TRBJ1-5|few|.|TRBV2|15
CASREDSESNQPQHF
TGTGCCAGCAGGGAGGACAGCGAGAGCAATCAGCCCCAGCATTTT
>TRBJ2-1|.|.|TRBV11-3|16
CASSSARENNGNEQFF
TGTGCCAGCAGCTCCGCTCGGGAGAATAACGGCAATGAGCAGTTCTTC
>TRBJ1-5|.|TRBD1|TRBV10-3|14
CAISGQGGNQPQHF
TGTGCCATCAGTGGACAGGGGGGGAATCAGCCCCAGCATTTT
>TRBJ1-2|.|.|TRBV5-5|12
CASSLDSHGYTF
TGTGCCAGCAGCCTCGACAGTCATGGCTACACCTTC
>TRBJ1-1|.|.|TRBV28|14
CATRQDRRPFEAFF
TGTGCCACGAGGCAAGACAGGAGACCATTTGAAGCTTTCTTT
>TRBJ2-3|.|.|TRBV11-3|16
CASSSRTDGVTDTQYF
TGTGCCAGCAGCTCCCGGACAGACGGCGTAACAGATACGCAGTATTTT
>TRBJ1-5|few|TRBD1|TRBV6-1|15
CASNPREGASQPQHF
TGTGCCAGCAATCCTCGGGAGGGGGCCAGTCAGCCCCAGCATTTT
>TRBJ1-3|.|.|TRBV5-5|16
CASSLQGTSSGNTIYF
TGTGCCAGCAGCTTGCAGGGGACCTCCTCTGGAAACACCATATATTTT
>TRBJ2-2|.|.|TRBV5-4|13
CASSPTGLGELFF
TGTGCCAGCAGCCCTACGGGTCTCGGGGAGCTGTTTTTT
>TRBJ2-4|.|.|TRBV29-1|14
CSVEDLLAKNIQYF
TGCAGCGTTGAAGATCTGTTAGCCAAAAACATTCAGTACTTC
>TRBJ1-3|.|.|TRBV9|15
CASSVTAASGNTIYF
TGTGCCAGCAGCGTGACGGCGGCCTCTGGAAACACCATATATTTT
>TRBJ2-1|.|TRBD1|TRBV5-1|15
CASSLGGTGLNEQFF
TGCGCCAGCAGCTTGGGTGGGACAGGGCTGAATGAGCAGTTCTTC
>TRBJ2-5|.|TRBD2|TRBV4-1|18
CASSQGWGTSGTQETQYF
TGCGCCAGCAGCCAAGGATGGGGGACTAGCGGGACCCAAGAGACCCAGTACTTC
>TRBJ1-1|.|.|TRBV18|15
CASSPRQTENTEAFF
TGTGCCAGCTCACCGCGACAGACAGAGAACACTGAAGCTTTCTTT
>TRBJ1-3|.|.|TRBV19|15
CASSTTSGSGNTIYF
TGTGCCAGTAGTACTACTTCAGGCTCTGGAAACACCATATATTTT
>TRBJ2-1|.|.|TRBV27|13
CASRRQSYNEQFF
TGTGCCAGCAGACGACAGTCCTACAATGAGCAGTTCTTC
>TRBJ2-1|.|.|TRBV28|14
CASSEGGTYNEQFF
TGTGCCAGCAGCGAGGGTGGGACCTACAATGAGCAGTTCTTC
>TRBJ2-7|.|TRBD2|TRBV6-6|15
CASSPKRGWALEQYF
TGTGCCAGCAGCCCTAAGCGGGGTTGGGCCCTCGAGCAGTACTTC
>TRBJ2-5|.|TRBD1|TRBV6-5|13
CASSQGQGETQYF
TGTGCCAGCAGCCAGGGACAGGGGGAGACCCAGTACTTC
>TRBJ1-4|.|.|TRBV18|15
CASSPVRQTNEKLFF
TGTGCCAGCTCACCCGTCAGACAGACGAATGAAAAACTGTTTTTT
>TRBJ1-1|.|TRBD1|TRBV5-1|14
CASRSGTANTEAFF
TGCGCCAGCAGATCCGGGACAGCGAACACTGAAGCTTTCTTT
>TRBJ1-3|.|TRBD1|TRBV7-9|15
CASSLEGGYGNTIYF
TGTGCCAGCAGCTTAGAAGGGGGCTATGGAAACACCATATATTTT
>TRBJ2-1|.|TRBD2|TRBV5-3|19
CARSPAGWQAGDPYNEQFF
TGTGCCAGAAGCCCCGCAGGGTGGCAAGCGGGAGACCCGTACAATGAGCAGTTCTTC
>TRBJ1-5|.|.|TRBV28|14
CASSLTGYNQPQHF
TGTGCCAGCAGTTTAACAGGGTATAATCAGCCCCAGCATTTT
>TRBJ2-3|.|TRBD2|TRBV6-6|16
CASTLVPGLYTDTQYF
TGTGCCAGCACCTTAGTACCGGGACTATACACAGATACGCAGTATTTT
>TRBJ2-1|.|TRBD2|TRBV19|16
CASTTRGLAGGNEQFF
TGTGCCAGTACCACCCGGGGCCTAGCGGGAGGAAATGAGCAGTTCTTC
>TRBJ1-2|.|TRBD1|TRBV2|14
CASSGDRVGYGYTF
TGTGCCAGCAGTGGGGACAGGGTTGGCTATGGCTACACCTTC
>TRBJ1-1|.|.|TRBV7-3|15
CASSLDRPPNTEAFF
TGTGCCAGCAGCCTCGACAGACCTCCGAACACTGAAGCTTTCTTT
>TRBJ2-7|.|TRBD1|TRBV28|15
CASSRDSLLSYEQYF
TGTGCCAGCAGCCGGGACAGCCTCCTTTCCTACGAGCAGTACTTC
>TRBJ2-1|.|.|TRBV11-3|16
CASSLDGGTVGIEQFF
TGTGCCAGCAGCTTAGACGGCGGGACAGTAGGGATTGAGCAGTTCTTC
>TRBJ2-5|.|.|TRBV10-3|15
CAISDPLGGEETQYF
TGTGCCATCAGTGACCCGTTGGGGGGAGAAGAGACCCAGTACTTC
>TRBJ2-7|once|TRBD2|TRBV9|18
CASSVSGLAGPPPGEQYF
TGTGCCAGCAGCGTCTCGGGACTAGCGGGGCCCCCACCGGGGGAGCAGTACTTC
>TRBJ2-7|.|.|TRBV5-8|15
CASSWERRGPYEQYF
TGTGCCAGCAGCTGGGAGCGGAGAGGTCCTTACGAGCAGTACTTC
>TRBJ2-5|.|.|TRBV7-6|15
CASSLGGSGQETQYF
TGTGCCAGCAGCTTAGGAGGATCAGGGCAAGAGACCCAGTACTTC